One and the same sample provided the 8 T cell receptor beta chains below, sequenced in a study of beta chain features in type 1 diabetes (dated by TCRdb to the late 2010s). To prepare the library, the immunoSEQ multiplex PCR assay was applied. The entire isolated RNA was reverse transcribed using the High Capacity cDNA Reverse Transcription Kit, and thus expressed TCRB transcripts were sequenced. This immuneACCESS table, as held by TCRdb, lists in-frame sequences with V and J called but not all clones. Of the missing ones, under half trace to an unresolved V gene in checked studies; the others have no known cause. This sample holds hundreds of thousands of clones; around 15% were observed only once. In total, the top ten clones hold about 0.097% of the sample. The sequencing sample was made of naive CD4+ T cells from blood. The cell subset or site label, read with the paper, signifies: true naive CD4+ T cells. These receptors were collected from a man aged 18 to 30 in good health.

The chain carries TRBV7-3 and TRBJ2-1; D unclear. Per the germline V gene, CDR1 is SGHTA and CDR2 is FQGTGA. The V end lost 0 bases, the J end lost 2 bases, and 14 bases lay between the germline ends. CDR3 length equals 17 residues. The CDR3 region has the DNA TGTGCCAGCAGCTTAACCCCAACGGGTAGTACCTACAATGAGCAGTTCTTC. It is translated as CASSLTPTGSTYNEQFF. Full variable domain (missing parts from reference TRBV7-3 and TRBJ2-1): GAGVSQTPSNKVTEKGKYVELRCDPISGHTALYWYRQSLGQGPEFLIYFQGTGAADDSGLPNDRFFAVRPEGSVSTLKIQRTERGDSAVYLCASSLTPTGSTYNEQFFGPGTRLTVL.

The chain has TRBV7-9 and TRBJ1-2; D is undetermined. CDR3 size: 14 residues. V lost 1 base and J lost 4, with 10 bases in between. CDR1 SEHNR and CDR2 FQNEAQ come from the germline V gene (reference sequence). Here the CDR3 DNA reads TGTGCCAGCAGCTTAGTCGGTAACCTCTATGGCTACACCTTC. It specifies CASSLVGNLYGYTF. The variable domain in full, completed from reference TRBV7-9 and TRBJ1-2, reads DTGVSQNPRHKITKRGQNVTFRCDPISEHNRLYWYRQTLGQGPEFLTYFQNEAQLEKSRLLSDRFSAERPKGSFSTLEIQRTEQGDSAMYLCASSLVGNLYGYTFGSGTRLTVV.

This clone was detected a few times. This chain joins TRBV5-6 and TRBJ2-5; possibly TRBD2 for D (5 bases). The V end lost 6 bases, the J end lost 3 bases, and 21 bases lay between the germline ends. CDR1 is SGHDT and CDR2 is YYEEEE in the germline V gene. This CDR3 region has 16 residues. CDR3 sequence: CASTFGLRGSEETQYF. The CDR3, as DNA: TGTGCCAGCACCTTCGGACTCCGTGGGTCCGAAGAGACCCAGTACTTC.

The rearrangement links TRBV7-3 to TRBJ1-2; D gene unclear. This CDR3 is 15 amino acids long. CDR1 is SGHTA and CDR2 is FQGTGA in the germline V gene. V shed 5 bases and J shed 5 bases, with 18 bases lying between them. The CDR3 reads CASSPSSGNLYGYTF. In nucleotides, the CDR3 is TGTGCCAGCAGCCCATCCTCGGGGAACCTTTATGGCTACACCTTC. The full variable domain, rest sourced from reference TRBV7-3 and TRBJ1-2, is GAGVSQTPSNKVTEKGKYVELRCDPISGHTALYWYRQSLGQGPEFLIYFQGTGAADDSGLPNDRFFAVRPEGSVSTLKIQRTERGDSAVYLCASSPSSGNLYGYTFGSGTRLTVV.

J is TRBJ1-5 and V is TRBV2; tentative D call: TRBD1 (5 bases). Germline CDR1 is SNHLY and CDR2 is FYNNEI. Trimming pared 7 bases from V and 6 bases from J, leaving 13 bases between. The CDR3 sequence is 13 residues long. The CDR3 region is CASMTEFTQPQHF. As DNA, the CDR3 is TGTGCCAGCATGACAGAATTCACTCAGCCCCAGCATTTT.

About this clone: Different DNA sequences within this sample yield the same CDR3. This chain uses TRBV2 with TRBJ2-5; a weak D match, TRBD2 (6 bases). Germline assignment: CDR1 SNHLY and CDR2 FYNNEI. The germline V and J ends were trimmed by 7 bases and 0 bases, with 6 bases remaining between them. The CDR3 loop spans 12 amino acids. The CDR3 nucleotides read TGTGCCAGCACGGGGGACCAAGAGACCCAGTACTTC. It encodes CASTGDQETQYF.

This clone turned up a few times. The chain combines TRBV19 with TRBJ2-1; 8 positions match TRBD2. V shed 5 bases, J shed 5 bases, and the junction held 8 bases outside the gene matches. The V gene's germline CDR1 is LNHDA and CDR2 SQIVND (reference sequence). The CDR3 has 15 amino acids. For the CDR3, the DNA is TGTGCCAGTAGTCTTAGCGGGGTTTGGGACAATGAGCAGTTCTTC. Protein product: CASSLSGVWDNEQFF.

The chain couples TRBV7-6 to TRBJ2-7; 9 bases line up with TRBD1. Germline V gives CDR1 SGHVS, CDR2 FNYEAQ. The CDR3 is made up of 15 amino acids. With V trimmed by 5 bases and J by 0 bases, 5 bases remained unmatched. The CDR3 reads CASSPRTGASYEQYF. In DNA, the CDR3 is TGTGCCAGCAGCCCTAGGACAGGGGCCTCCTACGAGCAGTACTTC.